The next 3 T cell receptor beta chains were all read from a single sample in a study of T cell responses to AZD1222 COVID-19 vaccine. Data came from immunoSEQ multiplex PCR; TCRdb stores just in-frame clones and leaves some out. The sample records 99,000 or so clones, about 90% being singletons. Sequencing used peripheral blood, obtained on day 0 of AZD1222 vaccination. These receptors originate from an adult in good health.

V and J are TRBV12-3 or TRBV12-4 and TRBJ1-2; unclear D gene. The ends were cut back, 3 bases at V and 8 bases at J, with 13 bases in the middle. The CDR3 spans 13 residues. Written as DNA, the CDR3 is TGTGCCAGCAGTTTTAATCTGGGCCGAGGCTACACCTTC. This translates into CASSFNLGRGYTF.

This chain joins TRBV6-4 and TRBJ1-5; 8 nucleotides line up with TRBD1. V lost 2 bases, J lost 2 bases, and 8 bases stayed unmatched. The CDR3 length is 17 residues. Germline lookup yields CDR1 MRHNA and CDR2 SNTAGT. The CDR3 protein is CASSDGRQGARNQPQHF. The DNA of the CDR3 is TGTGCCAGCAGTGACGGGAGGCAGGGGGCCCGCAATCAGCCCCAGCATTTT.

The chain uses TRBV7-2 and TRBJ1-5; no clear D gene. This CDR3 has 16 amino acids. Trimming removed 2 bases from V and 5 bases from J, with 16 bases in between. Per the germline V gene, CDR1 is SGHTA and CDR2 is FQGNSA. DNA of the CDR3: TGTGCCAGCAGCTTAATGGGCCCTCCACGCGATCAGCCCCAGCATTTT. It codes for CASSLMGPPRDQPQHF.